The T cell receptor beta chain described here comes from a study of T cell changes during pregnancy in multiple sclerosis. CDR3 length: 11 residues. The V gene's germline CDR1 is SEHNR and CDR2 FQNEAQ (reference sequence). V lost 8 bases to trimming and J lost 0 bases, with 5 bases between them. The data were produced by immunoSEQ multiplex PCR, yet TCRdb's version contains in-frame clones alone and is incomplete. The sample carries tens of thousands of clones, around 94% recorded once. The chain has TRBV7-9 and TRBJ2-7; D remains ambiguous. Sequenced input: peripheral blood. The clonotype comes from a female donor with multiple sclerosis, enrolled in a pregnancy study. CDR3 nucleotide sequence: TGTGCCAGCTCGTTCTCCTACGAGCAGTACTTC. Protein product: CASSFSYEQYF.